The present T cell receptor beta chain was sequenced within a study of cytomegalovirus exposure and HLA in healthy donors. Study-wide results and limits: Per published reports, the classifier diagnosed cytomegalovirus status with high specificity and sensitivity.

This clone was recorded a few times. What it binds is not known. 13 Jbeta primers and 60 Vbeta primers were used for the PCR. Assay: immunoSEQ multiplex PCR; the TCRdb copy retains only in-frame clones and omits some. The repertoire holds about 76,000 clones, with around 80% as singletons. The CDR3 consists of 15 residues. V lost 1 base and J 0 bases, leaving 9 bases between the germline ends. Per germline, CDR1 MGHRA and CDR2 YSYEKL. The sequenced sample consisted of PBMCs. The TCR comes from a man between 25 and 39 years old in good health and CMV-seronegative. V is TRBV4-1 and J is TRBJ1-1; no definite D call. The CDR3 nucleotides read TGCGCCAGCAGCCAAGGCCAGCGAATGAACACTGAAGCTTTCTTT. This sequence encodes CASSQGQRMNTEAFF.